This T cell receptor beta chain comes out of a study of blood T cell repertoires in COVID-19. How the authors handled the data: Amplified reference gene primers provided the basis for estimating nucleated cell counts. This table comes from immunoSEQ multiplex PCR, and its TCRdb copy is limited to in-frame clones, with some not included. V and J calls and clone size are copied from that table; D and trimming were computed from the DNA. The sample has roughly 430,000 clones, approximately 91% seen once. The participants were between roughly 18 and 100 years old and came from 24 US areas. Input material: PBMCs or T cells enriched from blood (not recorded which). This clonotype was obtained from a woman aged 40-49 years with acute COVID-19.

CDR3 nucleotides: TGTGCCAGCTCACCAGAGTTAAAGCAGTTCTTC. This translates into CASSPELKQFF. The chain combines TRBV18 with TRBJ2-1; no firm D call. Germline V lookup: CDR1 KGHSH, CDR2 LQKENI. This CDR3 spans 11 amino acids. The V gene lost 2 bases and the J gene lost 11 bases, with 7 bases spanning the gap.